Listed here is a single TCR beta chain. Its antigen is as yet unknown. The sample comes from a study of CD8+CD57+ T cells in acquired aplastic anemia. Study-wide results and caveats: Levels of CD8+ Simpson's diversity were not significantly distinct in patients versus controls.

Genomic DNA constituted the template upon which TCR beta VDJ and CDR3 profiling was performed. TCRdb independently ran MiXCR on the reads; one entry per CDR3 protein. Here the sample spans about 220,000 distinct CDR3 sequences, 30% to 40% being singletons. This CDR3 has 16 amino acids. V gave up 0 bases and J gave up 0 bases, with 10 bases separating them. Germline values: CDR1 SGHRS, CDR2 YFSETQ. The source material was sorted CD4+, CD8+, or CD8+CD57+ T cells (not recorded which) from PBMCs. The sequence derives from a human donor in good health, serving as a control. This chain uses TRBV5-1 with TRBJ1-3; D possibly corresponds to TRBD1 (5 bases). The CDR3 DNA is TGCGCCAGCAGCTTGGTACCGGGGGGCTCTGGAAACACCATATATTTT. It is translated as CASSLVPGGSGNTIYF.